This TCR beta chain was sequenced during a study of long-term antiretroviral therapy in people with HIV. Survey-level immunoSEQ v3.0 assays were run. Libraries were prepared by immunoSEQ multiplex PCR; TCRdb keeps only in-frame clonotypes and omits some of them. The sample lists 28,000 or so clones, approximately 78% seen once, with 9.3% in the top ten. CDR1 LGHNA and CDR2 YNFKEQ come from the germline V gene. The CDR3 is 14 residues long. V was clipped by 1 base and J by 6 bases, with 12 bases between them. No fewer than two post-ART and no fewer than one pre-ART PBMC samples existed for each donor. This clonotype originated in a man younger than 35 with HIV. The source material was unsorted PBMCs, sampled 1.5 years before starting antiretroviral therapy. V usage is TRBV4-2 and J usage is TRBJ1-2; D ambiguous. The CDR3 coding sequence is TGTGCCAGCAGCCAAGGGAATGATATCAATGGCTACACCTTC. Amino acid sequence: CASSQGNDINGYTF.